These T cell receptor beta chains were read from a single sample in a study of shared clonotypes between healthy human individuals. Libraries were prepared by immunoSEQ multiplex PCR; TCRdb keeps only in-frame clonotypes and omits some of them. The sample shows more than 2 million clones, around 95% of them seen only once. The sample taken for sequencing was naive CD8+ T cells from PBMCs. The receptors come from a man aged 18 to 35 in good health. Some clones in this sample may be carry-over from other donors' samples. Each CDR3 is given with its conserved first and last residue. D genes are given only for firm matches. Clone sizes are given selectively: once, few, many, or a class where the clone is expanded.

j_gene,abundance,v_gene,d_gene,CDR3aa,CDR3nt
TRBJ1-1,NA,TRBV27,NA,CASSLVGGNTEAFF,TGTGCCAGCAGTTTGGTAGGGGGGAACACTGAAGCTTTCTTT
TRBJ2-1,once,TRBV27,TRBD2,CASSVAGEGYNEQFF,TGTGCCAGCAGTGTTGCGGGAGAAGGGTACAATGAGCAGTTCTTC
TRBJ1-5,few,TRBV5-6,TRBD1,CASSSATGDDQPQHF,TGTGCCAGCAGCAGTGCGACAGGGGATGATCAGCCCCAGCATTTT
TRBJ2-3,NA,TRBV7-9,TRBD2,CASSRMTSGSTDTQYF,TGTGCCAGCAGCCGAATGACTAGCGGGAGCACAGATACGCAGTATTTT
TRBJ2-7,NA,TRBV25-1,NA,CASSIGRAYEQYF,TGTGCCAGCAGTATCGGACGGGCCTACGAGCAGTACTTC
TRBJ2-1,NA,TRBV7-9,NA,CASSSRVRVVASYNEQFF,TGTGCCAGCAGCTCGCGTGTAAGGGTGGTAGCGTCCTACAATGAGCAGTTCTTC
TRBJ2-5,NA,TRBV23-1,NA,CASSHPRTQYF,TGCGCCAGCAGTCACCCTCGGACCCAGTACTTC
TRBJ1-2,NA,TRBV11-2,NA,CASSLDTGPPLWGYTF,TGTGCCAGCAGCTTGGATACAGGGCCCCCGCTATGGGGCTACACCTTC
TRBJ2-1,NA,TRBV7-3,TRBD1,CASSLIGTGSSYNEQFF,TGTGCCAGCAGCTTAATAGGGACAGGGAGCTCCTACAATGAGCAGTTCTTC
TRBJ2-1,NA,TRBV7-6,NA,CASSLDVESSYNEQFF,TGTGCCAGCAGCTTAGACGTGGAAAGCTCCTACAATGAGCAGTTCTTC
TRBJ2-7,NA,TRBV28,NA,CASSPPGYYEQYF,TGTGCCAGCAGTCCCCCTGGGTACTACGAGCAGTACTTC
TRBJ1-5,NA,TRBV6-5,NA,CASSSLYSNQPQHF,TGTGCCAGCAGTTCCCTTTATAGCAATCAGCCCCAGCATTTT
TRBJ2-1,NA,TRBV7-9,NA,CASSPDQNEQFF,TGTGCCAGCAGCCCCGACCAAAATGAGCAGTTCTTC
TRBJ2-3,NA,TRBV7-2,TRBD2,CASSKLRLAGEGNTQYF,TGTGCCAGCAGCAAACTAAGACTAGCGGGAGAGGGTAATACGCAGTATTTT
TRBJ2-7,NA,TRBV6-1,TRBD2,CASSEAVGGLWEQYF,TGTGCCAGCAGTGAAGCGGTCGGGGGGTTGTGGGAGCAGTACTTC
TRBJ1-1,NA,TRBV11-2,NA,CASSLWDRQSGENTEAFF,TGTGCCAGCAGCTTGTGGGACCGCCAATCTGGGGAGAACACTGAAGCTTTCTTT
TRBJ1-2,few,TRBV30,NA,CAWVTDSLGGYTF,TGTGCCTGGGTCACGGACTCTTTAGGGGGCTACACCTTC
TRBJ2-6,NA,TRBV5-6,NA,CASSFRLSSGANVLTF,TGTGCCAGCAGCTTCCGTCTATCATCTGGGGCCAACGTCCTGACTTTC
TRBJ2-1,once,TRBV5-1,TRBD1,CASSLPQDRGPTFSYNEQFF,TGCGCCAGCAGCTTGCCGCAGGACAGGGGGCCCACTTTTTCCTACAATGAGCAGTTCTTC
TRBJ2-7,NA,TRBV7-9,TRBD2,CASSLSSSGLTYEQYF,TGTGCCAGCAGCCTCTCCTCTAGCGGGCTAACCTACGAGCAGTACTTC
TRBJ2-7,NA,TRBV5-6,NA,CASSLGNYEQYF,TGTGCCAGCAGCTTGGGTAACTACGAGCAGTACTTC
TRBJ2-3,once,TRBV28,NA,CASSFFSEGDTQYF,TGTGCCAGCAGTTTCTTCTCCGAGGGGGATACGCAGTATTTT
TRBJ2-7,NA,TRBV27,TRBD1,CASSSPRTGGYEQYF,TGTGCCAGCAGTTCTCCTCGGACAGGGGGCTACGAGCAGTACTTC
TRBJ2-7,NA,TRBV11-2,TRBD2,CASSARDYLYEQYF,TGTGCCAGCAGCGCCCGGGACTACCTCTACGAGCAGTACTTC
TRBJ2-2,NA,TRBV7-3,NA,CASSLIRDSGELFF,TGTGCCAGCAGCTTAATAAGGGATTCCGGGGAGCTGTTTTTT
TRBJ1-1,once,TRBV27,TRBD1,CASSPTGAVTEAFF,TGTGCCAGCAGCCCGACAGGGGCGGTCACTGAAGCTTTCTTT
TRBJ2-5,NA,TRBV9,NA,CASSVSSYRAETQYF,TGTGCCAGCAGCGTATCTAGTTATCGCGCCGAGACCCAGTACTTC
TRBJ1-2,NA,TRBV7-9,TRBD1,CASSINRGFNYGYTF,TGTGCCAGCAGCATAAACAGGGGGTTTAACTATGGCTACACCTTC
TRBJ2-7,NA,TRBV4-1,NA,CASSQGSYYEQYF,TGCGCCAGCAGCCAAGGCAGTTACTACGAGCAGTACTTC
TRBJ2-5,once,TRBV5-1,TRBD1,CASSVTRDRGKETQYF,TGCGCCAGCAGCGTCACCCGGGACAGGGGCAAAGAGACCCAGTACTTC
TRBJ2-4,NA,TRBV18,NA,CASSDAKAKNIQYF,TGTGCCAGCTCAGATGCAAAAGCCAAAAACATTCAGTACTTC
TRBJ2-1,NA,TRBV7-9,NA,CASSGPANEQFF,TGTGCCAGCAGCGGACCGGCCAATGAGCAGTTCTTC